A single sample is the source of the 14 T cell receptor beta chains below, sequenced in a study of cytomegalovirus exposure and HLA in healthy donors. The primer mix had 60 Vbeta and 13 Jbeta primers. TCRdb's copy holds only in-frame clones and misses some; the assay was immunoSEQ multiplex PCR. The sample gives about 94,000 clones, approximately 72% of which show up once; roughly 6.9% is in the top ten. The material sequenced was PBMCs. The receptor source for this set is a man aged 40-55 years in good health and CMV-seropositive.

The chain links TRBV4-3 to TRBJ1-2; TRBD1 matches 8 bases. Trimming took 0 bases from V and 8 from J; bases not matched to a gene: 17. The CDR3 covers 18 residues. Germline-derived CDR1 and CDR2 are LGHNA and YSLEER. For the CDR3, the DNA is TGCGCCAGCAGCCAAGATTGGGGAACAGGGGGTGATGTCGGCGGCTACACCTTC. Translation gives CASSQDWGTGGDVGGYTF.

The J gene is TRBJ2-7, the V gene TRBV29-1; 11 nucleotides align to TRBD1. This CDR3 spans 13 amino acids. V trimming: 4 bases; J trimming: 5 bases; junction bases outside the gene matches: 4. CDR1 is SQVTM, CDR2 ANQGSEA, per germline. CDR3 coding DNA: TGCAGCGTTGCCCGGACAGGGGGCGACGAGCAGTACTTC. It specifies CSVARTGGDEQYF.

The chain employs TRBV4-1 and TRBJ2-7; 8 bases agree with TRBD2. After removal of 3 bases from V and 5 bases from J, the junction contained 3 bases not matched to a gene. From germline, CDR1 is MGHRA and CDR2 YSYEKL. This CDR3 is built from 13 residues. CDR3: CASSQLGLDEQYF. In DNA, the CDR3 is TGCGCCAGCAGCCAGTTGGGACTAGACGAGCAGTACTTC.

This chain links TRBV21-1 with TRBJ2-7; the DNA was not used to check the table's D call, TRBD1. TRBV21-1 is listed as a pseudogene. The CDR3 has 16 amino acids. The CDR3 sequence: CASRGQGDPISGEQYF. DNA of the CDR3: TGTGCCAGCAGGGGACAGGGCGATCCTATCTCAGGGGAGCAGTACTTC.

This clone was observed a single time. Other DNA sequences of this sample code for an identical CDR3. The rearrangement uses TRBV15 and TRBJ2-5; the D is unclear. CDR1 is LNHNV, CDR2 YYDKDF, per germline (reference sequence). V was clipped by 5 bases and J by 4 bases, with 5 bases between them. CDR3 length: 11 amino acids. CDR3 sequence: CATSLRETQYF. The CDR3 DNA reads TGTGCCACCAGCCTCAGAGAGACCCAGTACTTC.

CDR3 in amino acids: CACLVRGNYGYTF. The CDR3 DNA is TGTGCCTGCCTCGTCCGGGGGAACTATGGCTACACCTTC. The chain recombines TRBV5-4 with TRBJ1-2; possible D gene TRBD1, 5 bases. Trimming shortened V by 10 bases and J by 2 bases, and 15 bases separated the two germline ends. Germline CDR1 is SGHNT and CDR2 is YYREEE (reference sequence). The CDR3 has 13 amino acids.

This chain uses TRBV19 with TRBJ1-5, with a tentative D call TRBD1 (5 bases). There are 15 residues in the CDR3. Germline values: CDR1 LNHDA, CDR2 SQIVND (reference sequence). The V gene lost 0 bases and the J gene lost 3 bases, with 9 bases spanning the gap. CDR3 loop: CASSIDGGTNQPQHF. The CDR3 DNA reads TGTGCCAGTAGTATAGACGGGGGAACCAATCAGCCCCAGCATTTT.

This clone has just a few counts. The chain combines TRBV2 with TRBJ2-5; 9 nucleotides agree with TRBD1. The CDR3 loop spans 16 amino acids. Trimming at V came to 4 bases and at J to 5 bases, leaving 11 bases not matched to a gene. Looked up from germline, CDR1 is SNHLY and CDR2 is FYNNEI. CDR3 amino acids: CASSVSLGTGFETQYF. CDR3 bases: TGTGCCAGCAGTGTTAGTCTCGGGACAGGGTTTGAGACCCAGTACTTC. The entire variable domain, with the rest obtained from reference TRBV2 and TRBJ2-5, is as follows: EPEVTQTPSHQVTQMGQEVILRCVPISNHLYFYWYRQILGQKVEFLVSFYNNEISEKSEIFDDQFSVERPDGSNFTLKIRSTKLEDSAMYFCASSVSLGTGFETQYFGPGTRLLVL.

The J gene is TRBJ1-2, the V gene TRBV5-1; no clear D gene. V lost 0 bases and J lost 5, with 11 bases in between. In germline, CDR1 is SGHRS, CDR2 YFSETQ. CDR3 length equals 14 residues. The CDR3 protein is CASSLESATYGYTF. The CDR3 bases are TGCGCCAGCAGCTTGGAGTCCGCCACATATGGCTACACCTTC.

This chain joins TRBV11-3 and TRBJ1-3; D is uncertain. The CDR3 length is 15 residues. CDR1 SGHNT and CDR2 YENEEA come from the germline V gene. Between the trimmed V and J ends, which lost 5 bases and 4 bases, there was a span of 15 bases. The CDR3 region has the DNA TGTGCCAGCAGCCCTAGGTTAACCCGCGGAAACACCATATATTTT. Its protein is CASSPRLTRGNTIYF.

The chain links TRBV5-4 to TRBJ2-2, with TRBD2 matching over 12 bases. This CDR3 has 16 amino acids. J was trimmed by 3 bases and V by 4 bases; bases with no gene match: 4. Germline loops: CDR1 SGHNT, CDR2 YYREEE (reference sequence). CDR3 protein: CASSPRLAGDTGELFF. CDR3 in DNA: TGTGCCAGCAGCCCCAGACTAGCGGGGGACACCGGGGAGCTGTTTTTT.

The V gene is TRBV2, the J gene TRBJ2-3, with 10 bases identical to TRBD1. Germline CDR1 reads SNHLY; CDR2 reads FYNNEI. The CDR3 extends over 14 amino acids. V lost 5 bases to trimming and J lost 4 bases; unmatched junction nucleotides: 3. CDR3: CASSYGTGADTQYF. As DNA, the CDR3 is TGTGCCAGCAGTTACGGGACAGGGGCAGATACGCAGTATTTT.

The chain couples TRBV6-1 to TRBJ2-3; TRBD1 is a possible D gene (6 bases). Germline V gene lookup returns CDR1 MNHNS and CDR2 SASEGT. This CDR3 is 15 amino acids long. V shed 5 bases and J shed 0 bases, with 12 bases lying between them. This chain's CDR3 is CASSIQGVSTDTQYF. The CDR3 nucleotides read TGTGCCAGCAGTATACAGGGCGTGAGCACAGATACGCAGTATTTT.

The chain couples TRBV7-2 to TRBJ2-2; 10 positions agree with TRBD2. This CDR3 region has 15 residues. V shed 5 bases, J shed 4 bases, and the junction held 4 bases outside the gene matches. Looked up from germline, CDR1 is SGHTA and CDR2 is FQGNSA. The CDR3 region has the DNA TGTGCCAGCAGCCTCAGCGGGAGGGGCACCGGGGAGCTGTTTTTT. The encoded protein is CASSLSGRGTGELFF.